A single sample gave rise to the 30 T cell receptor beta chains below, sequenced in a study of persistence of HIV-infected CD4 T cells. Cells were stimulated with CMV-infected fibroblast lysates at 10 ug/mL. CD40L/CD69 double-negative CD45RO-high memory CD4+ T cells were collected. The libraries were made with immunoSEQ version 4 in survey mode. Sequencing used immunoSEQ multiplex PCR; TCRdb keeps in-frame clones, though not all of them. This table has 46,000 or so clones, around 72% appearing once. These receptors have no identified antigens. The specimen was CD4+ T cells sorted from PBMCs after approximately 19-hour stimulation, collected from a patient who received antiretroviral therapy. All receptors derive from an adult man with HIV who was CMV-seropositive.

J is TRBJ1-2 and V is TRBV6-2 or TRBV6-3; a possible D gene is TRBD1 (6 bases). CDR3 length equals 14 residues. V was trimmed by 5 bases and J by 2 bases, leaving 12 bases between them. Germline V gene lookup returns CDR1 MNHEY and CDR2 SVGEGT. CDR3 loop: CASSARDRNYGYTF. The CDR3 nucleotides are TGTGCCAGCAGTGCCCGTGACAGGAACTATGGCTACACCTTC.

The chain combines TRBV5-1 with TRBJ1-2; D ambiguous. Germline CDR1 reads SGHRS; CDR2 reads YFSETQ. Trimming left V 0 bases short and J 6 bases short, with 15 bases between. The CDR3 is 15 amino acids. CDR3 nucleotides: TGCGCCAGCAGCTTGGATGGTCCAGTCTCAGATGGCTACACCTTC. It translates to CASSLDGPVSDGYTF.

The V and J genes are TRBV3-1 (or the pseudogene TRBV3-2) and TRBJ2-3, with D possibly TRBD1 on 6 matching bases. The CDR3 has 15 amino acids. CDR1 is LGHDT, CDR2 YNNKEL, per germline (reference sequence). Trimming took off 4 bases at V and 0 bases at J, with 11 bases between the two ends. The CDR3 coding sequence is TGTGCCAGCAGCCTCGGACAGACTAGCACAGATACGCAGTATTTT. Its protein product is CASSLGQTSTDTQYF.

This clone occurred once. The gene calls are TRBV27 and TRBJ1-6; a weak D match, TRBD1 (5 bases). CDR3 length: 13 residues. CDR1 MNHEY and CDR2 SMNVEV come from the germline V gene (reference sequence). The V end was cut by 7 bases, the J end by 7 bases, with 11 bases between. The DNA of the CDR3 is TGTGCCAGCATGGGGCGCGGAAATTCACCCCTCCACTTT. This translates into CASMGRGNSPLHF.

The J gene is TRBJ1-1, the V gene TRBV19, with 8 bases lining up with TRBD1. Looked up from germline, CDR1 is LNHDA and CDR2 is SQIVND (reference sequence). After removal of 3 bases from V and 5 bases from J, the junction contained 8 bases not matched to a gene. The CDR3 is 15 amino acids. CDR3 in DNA: TGTGCCAGTAGTATCCGAACAGGGGGTAGGACTGAAGCTTTCTTT. This codes for CASSIRTGGRTEAFF.

This clone was counted between two and nine times. The chain combines TRBV6-1 with TRBJ1-5; D unresolved. V was trimmed by 0 bases and J by 7 bases, leaving 10 bases between them. Germline V CDR1 and CDR2: MNHNS, SASEGT. This CDR3 has 14 residues. Written as DNA, the CDR3 is TGTGCCAGCAGTGAAGCGGATTCGGGACAGCCCCAGCATTTT. Residues: CASSEADSGQPQHF.

The chain is built from TRBV5-1 and TRBJ2-1, with D tentatively TRBD1 (5 bases). Trimming left V 1 base short and J 5 bases short, with 7 bases between. CDR1 is SGHRS, CDR2 YFSETQ, per germline. The CDR3 is 13 residues long. The CDR3 DNA sequence: TGCGCCAGCAGCTTGCAGGGCCACAATGAGCAGTTCTTC. It yields the protein CASSLQGHNEQFF.

This clone was seen more than once but under ten times. This chain connects TRBV3-1 (or the pseudogene TRBV3-2) to TRBJ2-5; 7 positions match TRBD1. CDR1 LGHDT and CDR2 YNNKEL come from the germline V gene (reference sequence). The CDR3 loop spans 16 amino acids. Trimming removed 1 base from V and 4 bases from J; junction bases left unmatched: 9. The CDR3 DNA reads as TGTGCCAGCAGCCAAGCCGAGGGGGCGGCGGGAGAGACCCAGTACTTC. It translates to CASSQAEGAAGETQYF.

The chain has TRBV10-3 and TRBJ2-7; the match to TRBD2 covers 12 bases. Germline V CDR1 and CDR2: ENHRY, SYGVKD. CDR3 size: 15 residues. Trimming took 3 bases from V and 4 from J; bases not matched to a gene: 4. CDR3 bases: TGTGCCATCAGTGACTTGACTAGCGGGAGTTACGAGCAGTACTTC. It yields the protein CAISDLTSGSYEQYF.

V and J are TRBV2 and TRBJ2-7; no clear D. The V and J ends lost 6 bases and 3 bases respectively, with 9 bases between them. The CDR3 has 12 amino acids. Per the germline V gene, CDR1 is SNHLY and CDR2 is FYNNEI. The CDR3: CASRTQIYEQYF. CDR3 nucleotide sequence: TGTGCCAGCAGGACGCAGATCTACGAGCAGTACTTC.

The V gene is TRBV29-1, the J gene TRBJ2-7, with D tentatively TRBD1 (5 bases). With 3 bases removed from V and 0 bases from J, the gap between germline ends came to 6 bases. Germline-derived CDR1 and CDR2 are SQVTM and ANQGSEA. This CDR3 comprises 12 residues. Written as DNA, the CDR3 is TGCAGCGTTGAGGACACCTCCTACGAGCAGTACTTC. Translation: CSVEDTSYEQYF.

As for this clone: This specimen includes other DNA sequences encoding the same CDR3. The chain employs TRBV30 and TRBJ1-2; TRBD1 might be the D (5 bases). There are 14 residues in the CDR3. The germline CDR1 and CDR2 sequences are GTSNPN and SVGIG (reference sequence). V was trimmed by 3 bases and J by 1 base, leaving 12 bases between them. This CDR3 is CAWSVPGINYGYTF. CDR3 nucleotides: TGTGCCTGGAGCGTCCCAGGGATTAACTATGGCTACACCTTC. The full variable domain, its missing parts supplied by reference TRBV30 and TRBJ1-2, is SQTIHQWPATLVQPVGSPLSLECTVEGTSNPNLYWYRQAAGRGLQLLFYSVGIGQISSEVPQNLSASRPQDRQFILSSKKLLLSDSGFYLCAWSVPGINYGYTFGSGTRLTVV.

The genes are TRBV27 and TRBJ2-2; D possibly uses TRBD1 or TRBD2 (7 bases each). The CDR3 runs 14 residues. The germline gives CDR1 MNHEY, CDR2 SMNVEV (reference sequence). V dropped 3 bases and J dropped 7 bases, with 12 bases sitting between them. CDR3 amino acids: CASSLGGGGGELFF. The DNA of the CDR3 is TGTGCCAGCAGTTTGGGAGGGGGCGGCGGGGAGCTGTTTTTT.

This clone was recorded once. This chain uses TRBV7-6 with TRBJ2-1, with D unclear. Trimming cost V 0 bases and J 4 bases, with 16 bases left between them. Germline-derived CDR1 and CDR2 are SGHVS and FNYEAQ. The CDR3 is made up of 17 amino acids. The CDR3 spells CASSLASARTLYNEQFF. CDR3 DNA sequence: TGTGCCAGCAGCTTAGCGTCCGCGAGGACGTTGTACAATGAGCAGTTCTTC.

The chain carries TRBV11-2 and TRBJ2-7; 7 bases fit TRBD1. The ends lost 2 bases at V and 5 bases at J; junction bases unmatched: 3. The length of the CDR3 is 13 residues. Germline V gene sequence: CDR1 SGHAT, CDR2 FQNNGV. CDR3 nucleotides: TGTGCCAGCAGCTTATCGGGACAGAACGAGCAGTACTTC. Amino acids: CASSLSGQNEQYF.

This clone showed up just a few times. The chain couples TRBV12-3 or TRBV12-4 to TRBJ1-2; unclear D gene. The CDR3 loop spans 11 amino acids. The V and J ends lost 8 bases and 5 bases respectively, with 9 bases between them. CDR3 amino acids: CASSRMYGYTF. In DNA, the CDR3 is TGTGCCAGCTCAAGGATGTATGGCTACACCTTC.

The CDR3 coding sequence is TGTGCCAGCAGCTACTCCGGACAGGGGCATAGCAATCAGCCCCAGCATTTT. This gives the protein CASSYSGQGHSNQPQHF. The chain carries TRBV2 and TRBJ1-5; 9 nucleotides align to TRBD1. Germline loops: CDR1 SNHLY, CDR2 FYNNEI. V was clipped by 6 bases and J by 0 bases; unmatched bases: 9. CDR3 length: 17 amino acids. Based on the CDR3 plus reference TRBV2 and TRBJ1-5, the full variable domain is EPEVTQTPSHQVTQMGQEVILRCVPISNHLYFYWYRQILGQKVEFLVSFYNNEISEKSEIFDDQFSVERPDGSNFTLKIRSTKLEDSAMYFCASSYSGQGHSNQPQHFGDGTRLSIL.

The gene calls are TRBV27 and TRBJ1-5, with D uncertain. Germline V gene lookup returns CDR1 MNHEY and CDR2 SMNVEV (reference sequence). Trimming removed 6 bases from V and 4 bases from J, with 7 bases in between. This CDR3 is 12 amino acids long. CDR3 amino acids: CASRGMNQPQHF. DNA for the CDR3: TGTGCCAGCAGGGGGATGAATCAGCCCCAGCATTTT.

The V call is TRBV19, the J call TRBJ1-5; 8 positions agree with TRBD1. Germline values: CDR1 LNHDA, CDR2 SQIVND (reference sequence). The CDR3 is 16 amino acids. V lost 3 bases and J lost 2; bases outside the gene matches: 6. The CDR3 DNA follows: TGTGCCAGTAGTATCGGGACAGGCGGTGGCAATCAGCCCCAGCATTTT. This codes for CASSIGTGGGNQPQHF.

This chain uses TRBV10-3 with TRBJ2-5, with a weak D call TRBD2 (6 bases). This CDR3 is 15 amino acids long. Germline V gene data show CDR1 as ENHRY and CDR2 as SYGVKD. Trimming cost V 2 bases and J 5 bases, with 15 bases left between them. This CDR3 reads CAISEPGGAWETQYF. In nucleotides, the CDR3 is TGTGCCATCAGTGAGCCTGGAGGGGCTTGGGAGACCCAGTACTTC.

This clone was found a few times. The chain is built from TRBV18 and TRBJ1-1; no clear D gene. The germline V gene encodes CDR1 KGHSH and CDR2 LQKENI. The CDR3 has 14 amino acids. V lost 4 bases and J lost 1, with 10 bases in between. The CDR3 is CASSLLDPNTEAFF. DNA of the CDR3: TGTGCCAGCTCACTTCTAGACCCGAACACTGAAGCTTTCTTT.

This chain connects TRBV18 to TRBJ1-1, with D possibly being TRBD1 (5 bases). Germline V gives CDR1 KGHSH, CDR2 LQKENI. The CDR3 totals 15 residues. Deletions cut 1 base from V and 2 bases from J, with 11 bases between. CDR3 nucleotides: TGTGCCAGCTCACCACGCGACAGCCCTAACACTGAAGCTTTCTTT. The encoded protein is CASSPRDSPNTEAFF.

The V and J genes are TRBV4-3 and TRBJ1-2; 7 bases are shared with TRBD1. This CDR3 has 16 residues. Germline V gene data show CDR1 as LGHNA and CDR2 as YSLEER. V trimming: 1 base; J trimming: 7 bases; junction bases outside the gene matches: 12. The CDR3 protein is CASSQVTTTGNSGYTF. The DNA of the CDR3 is TGCGCCAGCAGCCAAGTGACGACGACAGGGAACAGTGGCTACACCTTC.

The table lists this clone with a count of one. V usage is TRBV7-6 and J usage is TRBJ1-3, with D unclear. Trimming removed 4 bases from V and 0 bases from J, with 13 bases in between. Germline V gene lookup returns CDR1 SGHVS and CDR2 FNYEAQ. The CDR3 is 16 residues long. CDR3 amino acids: CASSYASLSSGNTIYF. The CDR3 DNA reads as TGTGCCAGCAGCTACGCCTCCCTGAGCTCTGGAAACACCATATATTTT.

The chain is built from TRBV5-5 and TRBJ2-3, with D possibly being TRBD1 or TRBD2 (6 bases each). Between the trimmed V and J ends, which lost 4 bases and 3 bases, there was a span of 18 bases. Per germline, CDR1 SGHKS and CDR2 YYEKEE (reference sequence). This CDR3 is 16 amino acids long. The CDR3 sequence is CASSRPGGGRTDTQYF. CDR3 coding DNA: TGTGCCAGCAGCCGCCCCGGAGGGGGAAGGACAGATACGCAGTATTTT.

This sequence joins TRBV19 and TRBJ1-2, with 8 bases that match TRBD1. CDR1 LNHDA and CDR2 SQIVND come from the germline V gene (reference sequence). The V and J ends lost 7 bases and 8 bases, in that order; junction bases with no gene match: 15. The CDR3 spans 15 residues. CDR3 coding DNA: TGTGCCAGTACCGACGACCTGGGACAGGTATTCGGCTACACCTTC. It encodes CASTDDLGQVFGYTF.

This clone was recorded only once. A read error may account for a junction end that differs from germline. This chain links TRBV7-8 with TRBJ2-3; the match to TRBD2 covers 13 bases. Germline loops: CDR1 SGHVS, CDR2 FQNEAQ. This CDR3 has 17 amino acids. As DNA, the CDR3 is TGTGCCAGCAGCCTAGCTGGGACTAGCGGGGGCACAGATACGCAGTATTTT. Its protein product is CASSLAGTSGGTDTQYF.

This clone was seen a few times. The J gene is TRBJ2-5, the V gene TRBV7-9, with D possibly matching TRBD1 (5 bases). Germline V lookup: CDR1 SEHNR, CDR2 FQNEAQ (reference sequence). Trimming cost V 5 bases and J 3 bases, with 10 bases left between them. The CDR3 contains 13 residues. The CDR3 reads CASSATAEETQYF. In DNA, the CDR3 is TGTGCCAGCAGCGCGACAGCCGAAGAGACCCAGTACTTC.

There are a few counts of this clone. The chain employs TRBV19 and TRBJ1-5; the D is unclear. V was clipped by 8 bases and J by 5 bases, with 13 bases between them. CDR3 length: 13 residues. Germline loops: CDR1 LNHDA, CDR2 SQIVND (reference sequence). CDR3 coding DNA: TGTGCCAGTGCCGAGTGGGCTGATCAGCCCCAGCATTTT. Protein sequence: CASAEWADQPQHF.

The V gene is TRBV11-3, the J gene TRBJ1-1; D is perhaps TRBD1 (5 bases). V was clipped by 8 bases and J by 1 base, with 17 bases between them. The CDR3 is 15 residues long. The germline V gene has CDR1 SGHNT and CDR2 YENEEA. CDR3 bases: TGTGCCAGCGGAAGTCTGAATGGGACGAACACTGAAGCTTTCTTT. It is translated as CASGSLNGTNTEAFF.